Included here is one T cell receptor (beta chain) sequence, with context. The table came from immunoSEQ multiplex PCR; TCRdb's copy has only in-frame clones and leaves some out. The table includes about 88,000 clones, approximately 95% detected once. These data come from a study of technical replicates of blood from a handful of donors. V trimming: 1 base; J trimming: 4 bases; junction bases outside the gene matches: 0. This CDR3 spans 13 amino acids. Germline V CDR1 and CDR2: SGHVS, FQNEAQ. The material sequenced was T cells isolated from PBMCs. The receptor's source is a human donor in good health. The chain joins TRBV7-8 to TRBJ1-2; 7 bases are a match to TRBD1. The CDR3 bases are TGTGCCAGCAGCTTAGGGACAGGCTATGGCTACACCTTC. As protein: CASSLGTGYGYTF.